This T cell receptor beta chain was identified in a study of control samples from healthy donors and cancer patients. Clones were sequenced by immunoSEQ multiplex PCR, and TCRdb holds only the in-frame ones, with some missing. The repertoire has 70,000 or so clones, more than 75% of them found once; the top ten carry roughly 15%. CDR1 is MNHNY, CDR2 SVGAGI, per germline (reference sequence). The CDR3 length is 13 residues. The V gene lost 6 bases and the J gene lost 12 bases, with 20 bases spanning the gap. The receptor's source is a man aged 45-65 years in good health. The rearrangement joins TRBV6-6 to TRBJ1-2, with D possibly matching TRBD1 (6 bases). The material sequenced was blood. The CDR3, as DNA: TGTGCCAGCAGCGAACTTACAGGGCCCTTCAACACCTTC. This translates into CASSELTGPFNTF.